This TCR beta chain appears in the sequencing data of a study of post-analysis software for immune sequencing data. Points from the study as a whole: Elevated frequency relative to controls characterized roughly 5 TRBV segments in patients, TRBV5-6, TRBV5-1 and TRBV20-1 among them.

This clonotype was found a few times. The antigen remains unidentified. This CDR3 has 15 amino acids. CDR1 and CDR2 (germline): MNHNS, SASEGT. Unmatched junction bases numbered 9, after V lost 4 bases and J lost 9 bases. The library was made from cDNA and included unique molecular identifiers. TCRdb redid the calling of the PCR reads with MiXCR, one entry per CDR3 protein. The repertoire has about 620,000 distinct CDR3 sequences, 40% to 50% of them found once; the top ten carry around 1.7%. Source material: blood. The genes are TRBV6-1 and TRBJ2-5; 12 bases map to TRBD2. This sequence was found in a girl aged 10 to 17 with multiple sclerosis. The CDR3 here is CASSVTSGGPVAQYF. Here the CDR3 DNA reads TGTGCCAGCAGTGTTACTAGCGGGGGGCCTGTGGCCCAGTACTTC.